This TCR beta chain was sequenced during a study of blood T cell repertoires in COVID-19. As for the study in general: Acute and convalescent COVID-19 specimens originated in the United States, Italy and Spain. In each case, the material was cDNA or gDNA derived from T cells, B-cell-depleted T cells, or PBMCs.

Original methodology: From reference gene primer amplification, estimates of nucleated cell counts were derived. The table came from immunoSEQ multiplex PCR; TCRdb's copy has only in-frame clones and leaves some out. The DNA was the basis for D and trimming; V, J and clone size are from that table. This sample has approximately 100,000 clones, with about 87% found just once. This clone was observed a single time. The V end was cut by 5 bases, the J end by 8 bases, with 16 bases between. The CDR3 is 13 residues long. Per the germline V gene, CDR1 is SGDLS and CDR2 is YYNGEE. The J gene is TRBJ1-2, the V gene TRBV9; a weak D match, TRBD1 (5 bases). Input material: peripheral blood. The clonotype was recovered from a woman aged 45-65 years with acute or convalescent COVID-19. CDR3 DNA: TGTGCCAGCAGTTCTGGGGGGGGTGAAGGCTACACCTTC. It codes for CASSSGGGEGYTF.